Following are 13 T cell receptor beta chains from one sample sequenced in a study of blood T cell repertoires in COVID-19. The data were produced by immunoSEQ multiplex PCR, yet TCRdb's version contains in-frame clones alone and is incomplete. The profile shows under 200,000 clones, approximately 80% of them singletons. Material for sequencing was peripheral blood. The receptors originated from a woman aged 60 to 75 with acute or convalescent COVID-19.

The genes are TRBV7-2 and TRBJ2-5; 9 bases line up with TRBD1. J gave up 5 bases and V 5 bases, and 9 bases lay outside the gene matches. The CDR3 has 15 amino acids. The germline CDR1 and CDR2 sequences are SGHTA and FQGNSA. The CDR3 bases are TGTGCCAGCAGCCCTAACAGGGGGCCGGGTGAGACCCAGTACTTC. Protein sequence: CASSPNRGPGETQYF.

The V and J genes are TRBV12-3 or TRBV12-4 and TRBJ1-3, with TRBD1 matching over 9 bases. V trimming: 6 bases; J trimming: 7 bases; junction bases outside the gene matches: 4. The CDR3 runs 13 residues. Here the CDR3 DNA reads TGTGCCAGCAGGAGACAGGGGGGTAACACCATATATTTT. This sequence encodes CASRRQGGNTIYF.

The chain combines TRBV28 with TRBJ1-2, with unresolved D. There are 12 residues in the CDR3. V lost 10 bases, J lost 4 bases, and 13 bases lay in between. Per the germline V gene, CDR1 is MDHEN and CDR2 is SYDVKM. The DNA of the CDR3 is TGTGCCATCGCGTTTCCCTTCTATGGCTACACCTTC. Its protein product is CAIAFPFYGYTF.

This chain joins TRBV6-1 and TRBJ2-4, with 11 bases identical to TRBD1. Germline CDR1 reads MNHNS; CDR2 reads SASEGT. CDR3 length equals 17 residues. J lost 2 bases, V lost 2 bases, and 5 bases had no gene match. CDR3 bases: TGTGCCAGCAGTGAATGGGGGACAGGGGGTTCCAAAAACATTCAGTACTTC. It is translated as CASSEWGTGGSKNIQYF.

The sample holds one count of this clone. J is TRBJ1-6 and V is TRBV4-3, with no clear D. V lost 1 base, J lost 1 base, and 8 bases lay in between. The CDR3 is 16 residues long. The germline V gene encodes CDR1 LGHNA and CDR2 YSLEER. The CDR3: CASSQGSNSYNSPLHF. The CDR3 bases are TGCGCCAGCAGCCAAGGGAGTAATTCCTATAATTCACCCCTCCACTTT.

This chain links TRBV5-1 with TRBJ2-1; D might be TRBD1 (5 bases). This CDR3 comprises 14 residues. V shed 7 bases and J shed 2 bases, with 13 bases lying between them. CDR1 SGHRS and CDR2 YFSETQ come from the germline V gene. The CDR3 reads CASFEQGPYNEQFF. CDR3 sequence (DNA): TGCGCCAGCTTTGAGCAGGGCCCCTACAATGAGCAGTTCTTC. Full variable domain (rest looked up from reference TRBV5-1 and TRBJ2-1): KAGVTQTPRYLIKTRGQQVTLSCSPISGHRSVSWYQQTPGQGLQFLFEYFSETQRNKGNFPGRFSGRQFSNSRSEMNVSTLELGDSALYLCASFEQGPYNEQFFGPGTRLTVL.

J is TRBJ1-2 and V is TRBV10-3, with D possibly matching TRBD1 (5 bases). Germline CDR1 reads ENHRY; CDR2 reads SYGVKD. This CDR3 spans 15 amino acids. Trimming took 0 bases from V and 4 from J, leaving 12 bases between them. The CDR3 spells CAISESKGQIYGYTF. DNA of the CDR3: TGTGCCATCAGTGAGTCGAAGGGGCAGATCTATGGCTACACCTTC.

The rearrangement links TRBV19 to TRBJ1-6; D is possibly TRBD1 (5 bases). Germline assignment: CDR1 LNHDA and CDR2 SQIVND (reference sequence). The V end lost 1 base, the J end lost 11 bases, and 9 bases lay between the germline ends. The CDR3 covers 13 residues. The CDR3 DNA reads TGTGCCAGTAGTATAGGCCCAGGGCCACCCCTCCACTTT. This sequence encodes CASSIGPGPPLHF.

The chain is built from TRBV19 and TRBJ1-1, with D perhaps TRBD1 (6 bases). V was clipped by 5 bases and J by 1 base, with 20 bases between them. The CDR3 is 17 residues long. Germline values: CDR1 LNHDA, CDR2 SQIVND (reference sequence). CDR3 coding DNA: TGTGCCAGTAGTGTCACGGGACACGGTATTTGGAACACTGAAGCTTTCTTT. Translated: CASSVTGHGIWNTEAFF.

V and J are TRBV7-2 and TRBJ2-1; no reliable D call. There are 12 residues in the CDR3. Germline V gene lookup returns CDR1 SGHTA and CDR2 FQGNSA. V was trimmed by 2 bases and J by 10 bases, leaving 9 bases between them. The CDR3 region is CASSLMGREQFF. The CDR3 coding sequence is TGTGCCAGCAGCTTAATGGGCCGGGAGCAGTTCTTC.

J is TRBJ1-2 and V is TRBV6-1, with D tentatively TRBD1 (6 bases). This CDR3 has 14 residues. V lost 0 bases, J lost 4 bases, and 9 bases lay in between. Germline assignment: CDR1 MNHNS and CDR2 SASEGT. As DNA, the CDR3 is TGTGCCAGCAGTGAAGCGGACAGACGCTATGGCTACACCTTC. Its protein is CASSEADRRYGYTF.

This clone was seen a handful of times. The rearrangement links TRBV11-3 to TRBJ2-2, with D perhaps TRBD1 (6 bases). Trimming pared 2 bases from V and 1 base from J, leaving 8 bases between. The germline V gene encodes CDR1 SGHNT and CDR2 YENEEA. There are 15 residues in the CDR3. CDR3 sequence: CASSLQGMNTGELFF. In DNA, the CDR3 is TGTGCCAGCAGCTTACAGGGGATGAACACCGGGGAGCTGTTTTTT. Full variable domain (missing parts from reference TRBV11-3 and TRBJ2-2): EAGVVQSPRYKIIEKKQPVAFWCNPISGHNTLYWYLQNLGQGPELLIRYENEEAVDDSQLPKDRFSAERLKGVDSTLKIQPAELGDSAVYLCASSLQGMNTGELFFGEGSRLTVL.

The genes are TRBV6-5 and TRBJ1-6; the match to TRBD1 covers 7 bases. V shed 7 bases, J shed 9 bases, and the junction held 3 bases outside the gene matches. Germline loops: CDR1 MNHEY, CDR2 SVGAGI. The CDR3 loop spans 12 amino acids. CDR3 in DNA: TGTGCCAGCACCCGACAGGGTTCACCCCTCCACTTT. Translation gives CASTRQGSPLHF.